This TCR beta chain was retrieved from a study of a mutant IDH1 vaccine in newly diagnosed glioma. Study context: Patients received vaccination from 4-6 weeks after radiotherapy alone, or with temozolomide cycles. Those enrolled had earlier been treated with radiotherapy, temozolomide, or both, mostly both. Visit V12 was conducted at week 35 as the safety follow-up. Visit V13 came later, at week 47.

Profiling relied on immunoSEQ multiplex PCR, and the TCRdb table lists in-frame clones only, not all of them. The sample gives 50,000 to 70,000 clones, 60% to 75% of which show up once; around 4.5% is in the top ten. Germline CDR1 GTSNPN, CDR2 SVGIG (reference sequence). The length of the CDR3 is 13 residues. Deletions cut 0 bases from V and 1 base from J, with 6 bases between. Specified time point: week 35, safety follow-up. A single vaccine dose contained 300 ug of mutant IDH1 20-mer peptide, and topical imiquimod was used with it. This clone appeared a single time. What it binds is not known. This TCR came from a man between 45 and 60 years old with glioma. V is TRBV30 and J is TRBJ2-5; no clear D. This specimen consisted of PBMCs, obtained from a glioma patient whose treatment included an IDH1 peptide vaccine. The CDR3 nucleotides are TGTGCCTGGAGTGTAATAGTCCAAGAGACCCAGTACTTC. Translating it yields CAWSVIVQETQYF.